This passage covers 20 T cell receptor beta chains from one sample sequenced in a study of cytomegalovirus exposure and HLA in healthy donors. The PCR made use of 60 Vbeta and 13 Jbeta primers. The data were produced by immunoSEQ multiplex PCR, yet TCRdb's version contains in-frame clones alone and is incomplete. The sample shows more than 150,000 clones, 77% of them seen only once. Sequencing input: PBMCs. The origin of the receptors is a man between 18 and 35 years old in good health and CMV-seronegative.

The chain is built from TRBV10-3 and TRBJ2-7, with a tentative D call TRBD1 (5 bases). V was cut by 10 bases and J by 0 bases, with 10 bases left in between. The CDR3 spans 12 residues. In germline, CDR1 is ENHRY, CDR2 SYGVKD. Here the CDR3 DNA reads TGTGCCACCGCGGACACCTCCTACGAGCAGTACTTC. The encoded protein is CATADTSYEQYF.

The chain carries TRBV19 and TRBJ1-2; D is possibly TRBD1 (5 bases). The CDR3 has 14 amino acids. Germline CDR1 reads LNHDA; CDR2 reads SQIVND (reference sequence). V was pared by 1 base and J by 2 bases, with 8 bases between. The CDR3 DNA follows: TGTGCCAGTAGTATAGGGGCAGGGAACTATGGCTACACCTTC. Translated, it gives CASSIGAGNYGYTF.

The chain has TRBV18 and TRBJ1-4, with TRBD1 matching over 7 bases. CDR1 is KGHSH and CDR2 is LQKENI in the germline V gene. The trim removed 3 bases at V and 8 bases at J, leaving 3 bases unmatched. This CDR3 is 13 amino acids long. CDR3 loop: CASSPLQGEKLFF. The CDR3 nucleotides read TGTGCCAGCTCACCGTTACAGGGGGAAAAACTGTTTTTT.

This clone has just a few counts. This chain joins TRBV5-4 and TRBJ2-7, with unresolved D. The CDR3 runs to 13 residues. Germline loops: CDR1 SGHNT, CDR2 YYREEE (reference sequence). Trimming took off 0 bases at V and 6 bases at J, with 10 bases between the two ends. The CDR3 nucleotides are TGTGCCAGCAGCTTGGGGGCAGTCGCCGAGCAGTACTTC. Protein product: CASSLGAVAEQYF.

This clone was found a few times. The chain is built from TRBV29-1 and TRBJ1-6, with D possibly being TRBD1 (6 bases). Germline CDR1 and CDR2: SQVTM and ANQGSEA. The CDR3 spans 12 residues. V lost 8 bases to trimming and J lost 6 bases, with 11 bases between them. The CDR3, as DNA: TGCAGCACCGGACAGATTAATTCACCCCTCCACTTT. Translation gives CSTGQINSPLHF.

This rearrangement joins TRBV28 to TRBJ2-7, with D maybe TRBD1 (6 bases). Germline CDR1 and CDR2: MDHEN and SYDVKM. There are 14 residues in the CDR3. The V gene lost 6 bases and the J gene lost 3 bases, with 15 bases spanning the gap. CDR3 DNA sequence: TGTGCCAGCAGGCCAACCGGACAGTTCTACGAGCAGTACTTC. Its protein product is CASRPTGQFYEQYF.

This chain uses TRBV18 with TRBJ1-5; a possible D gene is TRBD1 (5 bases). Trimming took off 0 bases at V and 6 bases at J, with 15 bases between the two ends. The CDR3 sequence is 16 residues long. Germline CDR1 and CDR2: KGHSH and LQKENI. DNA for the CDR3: TGTGCCAGCTCACCACCTCCTGGGGCTCCAACTCAGCCCCAGCATTTT. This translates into CASSPPPGAPTQPQHF.

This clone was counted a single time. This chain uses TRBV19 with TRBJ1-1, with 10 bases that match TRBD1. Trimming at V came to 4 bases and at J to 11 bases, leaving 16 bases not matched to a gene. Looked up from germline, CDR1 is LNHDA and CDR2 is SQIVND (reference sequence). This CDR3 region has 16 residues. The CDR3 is CASSKTGGPAVLSAFF. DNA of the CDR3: TGTGCCAGTAGTAAGACAGGGGGCCCCGCAGTGTTGTCTGCTTTCTTT. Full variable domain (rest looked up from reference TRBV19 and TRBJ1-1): DGGITQSPKYLFRKEGQNVTLSCEQNLNHDAMYWYRQDPGQGLRLIYYSQIVNDFQKGDIAEGYSVSREKKESFPLTVTSAQKNPTAFYLCASSKTGGPAVLSAFFGQGTRLTVV.

This chain's CDR3 is CASSVAGGRGYTF. Written as DNA, the CDR3 is TGTGCCAGCAGCGTAGCGGGGGGACGAGGCTACACCTTC. This chain links TRBV9 with TRBJ1-2; D might be TRBD1 (5 bases). The germline V and J ends were trimmed by 0 bases and 8 bases, with 11 bases remaining between them. Germline-derived CDR1 and CDR2 are SGDLS and YYNGEE. This CDR3 contains 13 residues.

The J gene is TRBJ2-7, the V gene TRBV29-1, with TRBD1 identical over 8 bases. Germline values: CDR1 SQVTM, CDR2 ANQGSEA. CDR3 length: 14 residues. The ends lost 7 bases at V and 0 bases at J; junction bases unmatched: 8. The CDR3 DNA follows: TGCAGCGCTACAGGGACAGGCGGCTCCTACGAGCAGTACTTC. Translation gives CSATGTGGSYEQYF.

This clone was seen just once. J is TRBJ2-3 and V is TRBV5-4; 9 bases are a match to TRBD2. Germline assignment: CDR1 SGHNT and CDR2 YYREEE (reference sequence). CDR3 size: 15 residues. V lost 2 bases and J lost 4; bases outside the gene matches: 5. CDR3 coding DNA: TGTGCCAGCAGCTTTCTTAGCGGGGGAGCAGATACGCAGTATTTT. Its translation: CASSFLSGGADTQYF.

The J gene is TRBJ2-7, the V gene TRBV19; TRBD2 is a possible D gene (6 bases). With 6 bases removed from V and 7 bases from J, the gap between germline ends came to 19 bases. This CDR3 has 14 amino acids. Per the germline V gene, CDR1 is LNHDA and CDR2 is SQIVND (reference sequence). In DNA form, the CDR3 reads TGTGCCAGTAGCGAAGGCAGAGGGGAGGATGAGCAGTACTTC. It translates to CASSEGRGEDEQYF. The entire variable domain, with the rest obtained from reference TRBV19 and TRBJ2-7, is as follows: DGGITQSPKYLFRKEGQNVTLSCEQNLNHDAMYWYRQDPGQGLRLIYYSQIVNDFQKGDIAEGYSVSREKKESFPLTVTSAQKNPTAFYLCASSEGRGEDEQYFGPGTRLTVT.

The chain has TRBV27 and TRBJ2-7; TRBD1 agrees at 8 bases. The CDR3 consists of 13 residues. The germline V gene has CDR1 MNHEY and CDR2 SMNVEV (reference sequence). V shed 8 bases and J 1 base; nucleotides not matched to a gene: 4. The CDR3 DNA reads TGTGCCAGCTCCGGGACAGGTTCCTACGAGCAGTACTTC. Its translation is CASSGTGSYEQYF.

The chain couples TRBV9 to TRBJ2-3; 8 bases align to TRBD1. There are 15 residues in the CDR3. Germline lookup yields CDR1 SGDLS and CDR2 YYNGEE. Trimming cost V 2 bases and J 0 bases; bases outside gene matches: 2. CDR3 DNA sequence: TGTGCCAGCAGCGTCAGGGGGCATAGCACAGATACGCAGTATTTT. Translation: CASSVRGHSTDTQYF.

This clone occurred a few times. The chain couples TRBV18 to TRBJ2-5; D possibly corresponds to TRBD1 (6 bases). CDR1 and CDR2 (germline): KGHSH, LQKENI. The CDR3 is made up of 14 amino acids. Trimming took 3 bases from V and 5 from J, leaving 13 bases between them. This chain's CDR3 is CASSPRDKGETQYF. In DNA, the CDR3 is TGTGCCAGCTCACCCCGGGACAAAGGGGAGACCCAGTACTTC.

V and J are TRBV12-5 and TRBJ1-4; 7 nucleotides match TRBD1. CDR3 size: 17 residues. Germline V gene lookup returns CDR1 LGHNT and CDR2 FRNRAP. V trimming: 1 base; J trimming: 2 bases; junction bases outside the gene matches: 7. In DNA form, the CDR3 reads TGTGCTAGTGGTTTGGGACAGGGCGGTGCCACTAATGAAAAACTGTTTTTT. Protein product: CASGLGQGGATNEKLFF.

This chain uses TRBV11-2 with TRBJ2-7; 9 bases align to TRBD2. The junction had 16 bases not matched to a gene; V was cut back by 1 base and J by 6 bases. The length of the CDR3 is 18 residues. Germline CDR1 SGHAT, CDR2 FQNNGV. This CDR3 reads CASSLVVGLSGRSREQYF. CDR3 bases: TGTGCCAGCAGCTTAGTAGTGGGACTGAGCGGGAGGTCCCGCGAGCAGTACTTC.

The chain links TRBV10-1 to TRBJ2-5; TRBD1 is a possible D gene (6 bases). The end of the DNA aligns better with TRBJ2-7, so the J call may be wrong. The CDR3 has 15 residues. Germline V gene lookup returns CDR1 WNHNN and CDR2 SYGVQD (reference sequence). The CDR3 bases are TGCGCCAGCAGTGAGCGGTGGCAGGGGAGCGTCGAGCAGTACTTC. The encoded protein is CASSERWQGSVEQYF.

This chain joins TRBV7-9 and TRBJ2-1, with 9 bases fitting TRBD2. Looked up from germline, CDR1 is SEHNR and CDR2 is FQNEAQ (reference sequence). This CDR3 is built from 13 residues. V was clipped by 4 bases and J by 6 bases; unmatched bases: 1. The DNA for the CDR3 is TGTGCCAGCAGCTGGACTAGCGTCAATGAGCAGTTCTTC. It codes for CASSWTSVNEQFF.

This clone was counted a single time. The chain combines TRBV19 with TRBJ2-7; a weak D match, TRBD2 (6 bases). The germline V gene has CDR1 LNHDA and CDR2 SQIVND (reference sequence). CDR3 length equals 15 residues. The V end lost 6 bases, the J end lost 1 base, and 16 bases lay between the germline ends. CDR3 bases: TGTGCCAGTAGCGCCCCGGGGGTTATTTCCTACGAGCAGTACTTC. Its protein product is CASSAPGVISYEQYF.